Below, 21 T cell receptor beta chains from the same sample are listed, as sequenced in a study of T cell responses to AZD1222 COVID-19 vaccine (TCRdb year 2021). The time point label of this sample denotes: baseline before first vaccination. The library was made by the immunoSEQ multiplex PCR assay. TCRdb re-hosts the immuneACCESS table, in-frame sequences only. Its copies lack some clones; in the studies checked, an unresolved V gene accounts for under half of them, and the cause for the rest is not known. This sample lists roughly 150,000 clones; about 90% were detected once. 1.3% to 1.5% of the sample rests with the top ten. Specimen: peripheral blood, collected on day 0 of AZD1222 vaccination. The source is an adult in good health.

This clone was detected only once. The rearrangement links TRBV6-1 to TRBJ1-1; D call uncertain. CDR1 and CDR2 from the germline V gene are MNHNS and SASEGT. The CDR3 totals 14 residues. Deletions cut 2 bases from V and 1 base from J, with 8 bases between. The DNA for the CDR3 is TGTGCCAGCAGTGAACTCGACGGGAACACTGAAGCTTTCTTT. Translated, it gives CASSELDGNTEAFF.

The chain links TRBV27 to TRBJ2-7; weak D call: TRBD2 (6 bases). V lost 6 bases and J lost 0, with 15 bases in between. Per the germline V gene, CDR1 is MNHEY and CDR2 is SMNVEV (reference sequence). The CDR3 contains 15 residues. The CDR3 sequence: CASSSGGIYSYEQYF. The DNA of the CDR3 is TGTGCCAGCAGCTCTGGAGGGATATACTCCTACGAGCAGTACTTC.

The chain's CDR3 is CSASLGEGTEAFF. As DNA, the CDR3 is TGCAGTGCTAGTCTAGGGGAGGGCACTGAAGCTTTCTTT. J is TRBJ1-1 and V is TRBV20-1; the D gene is possibly TRBD1 (5 bases). V shed 3 bases and J shed 4 bases, with 12 bases lying between them. CDR1 is DFQATT, CDR2 SNEGSKA, per germline (reference sequence). There are 13 residues in the CDR3.

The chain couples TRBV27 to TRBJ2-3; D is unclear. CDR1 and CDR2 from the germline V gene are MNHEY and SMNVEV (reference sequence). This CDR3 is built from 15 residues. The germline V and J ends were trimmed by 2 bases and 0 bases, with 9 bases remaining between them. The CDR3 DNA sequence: TGTGCCAGCAGTTTAGAGAGCGACAGCACAGATACGCAGTATTTT. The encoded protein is CASSLESDSTDTQYF.

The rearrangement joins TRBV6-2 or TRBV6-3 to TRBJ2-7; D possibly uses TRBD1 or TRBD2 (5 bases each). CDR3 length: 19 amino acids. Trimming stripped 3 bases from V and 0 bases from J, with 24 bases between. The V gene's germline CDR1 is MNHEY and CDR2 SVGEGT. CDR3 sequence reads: CASSYRGGLFPGASYEQYF. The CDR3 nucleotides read TGTGCCAGCAGTTATAGGGGCGGGTTATTCCCGGGCGCCTCCTACGAGCAGTACTTC.

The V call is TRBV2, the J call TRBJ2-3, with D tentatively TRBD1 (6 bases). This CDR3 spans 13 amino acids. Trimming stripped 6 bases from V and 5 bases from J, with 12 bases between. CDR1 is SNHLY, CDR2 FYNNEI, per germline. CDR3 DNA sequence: TGTGCCAGCAGGAGGGGGTTGGGAGATACGCAGTATTTT. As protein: CASRRGLGDTQYF. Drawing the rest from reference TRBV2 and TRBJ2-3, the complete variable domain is EPEVTQTPSHQVTQMGQEVILRCVPISNHLYFYWYRQILGQKVEFLVSFYNNEISEKSEIFDDQFSVERPDGSNFTLKIRSTKLEDSAMYFCASRRGLGDTQYFGPGTRLTVL.

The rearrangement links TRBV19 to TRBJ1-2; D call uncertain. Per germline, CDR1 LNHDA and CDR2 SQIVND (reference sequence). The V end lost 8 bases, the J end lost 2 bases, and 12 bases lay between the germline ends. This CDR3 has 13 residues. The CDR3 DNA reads TGTGCCAGTCATACCGGGTCAAACTATGGCTACACCTTC. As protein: CASHTGSNYGYTF.

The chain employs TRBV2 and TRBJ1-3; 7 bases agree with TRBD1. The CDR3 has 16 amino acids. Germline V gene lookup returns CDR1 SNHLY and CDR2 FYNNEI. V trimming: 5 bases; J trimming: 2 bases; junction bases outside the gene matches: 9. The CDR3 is CASSSDRIPTGNTIYF. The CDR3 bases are TGTGCCAGCAGTTCGGACAGGATCCCTACTGGAAACACCATATATTTT.

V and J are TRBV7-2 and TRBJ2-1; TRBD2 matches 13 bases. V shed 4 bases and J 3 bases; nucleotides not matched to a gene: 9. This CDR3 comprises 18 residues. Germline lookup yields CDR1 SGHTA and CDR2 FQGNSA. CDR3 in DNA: TGTGCCAGCAGCTCCGAGACTAGCGGGAGGCCCTACTACAATGAGCAGTTCTTC. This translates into CASSSETSGRPYYNEQFF. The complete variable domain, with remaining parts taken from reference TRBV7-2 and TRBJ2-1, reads GAGVSQSPSNKVTEKGKDVELRCDPISGHTALYWYRQSLGQGLEFLIYFQGNSAPDKSGLPSDRFSAERTGGSVSTLTIQRTQQEDSAVYLCASSSETSGRPYYNEQFFGPGTRLTVL.

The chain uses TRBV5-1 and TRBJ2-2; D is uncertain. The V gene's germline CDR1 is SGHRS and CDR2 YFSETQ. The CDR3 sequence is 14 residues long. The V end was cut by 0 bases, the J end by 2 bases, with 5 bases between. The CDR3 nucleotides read TGCGCCAGCAGCTTGGTTTCTAACACCGGGGAGCTGTTTTTT. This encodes CASSLVSNTGELFF.

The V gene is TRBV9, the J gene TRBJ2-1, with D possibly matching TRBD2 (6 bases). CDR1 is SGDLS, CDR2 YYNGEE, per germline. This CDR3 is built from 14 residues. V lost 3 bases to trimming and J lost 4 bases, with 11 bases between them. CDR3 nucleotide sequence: TGTGCCAGCAGCGGTAGCGGTTCTTACAATGAGCAGTTCTTC. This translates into CASSGSGSYNEQFF.

CDR3 region: CASSLGGFYTDTQYF. The CDR3 nucleotides read TGTGCCAGCAGTTTAGGGGGCTTTTACACAGATACGCAGTATTTT. The chain links TRBV28 to TRBJ2-3; TRBD1 is a possible D gene (6 bases). There are 15 residues in the CDR3. The germline gives CDR1 MDHEN, CDR2 SYDVKM. V lost 2 bases and J lost 2, with 11 bases in between.

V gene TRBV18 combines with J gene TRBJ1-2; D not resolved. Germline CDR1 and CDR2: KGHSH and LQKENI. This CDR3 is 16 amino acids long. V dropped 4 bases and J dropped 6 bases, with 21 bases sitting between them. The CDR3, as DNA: TGTGCCAGCTCACTTCCCCACCTACTCTCGCCCGATGGCTACACCTTC. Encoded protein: CASSLPHLLSPDGYTF.

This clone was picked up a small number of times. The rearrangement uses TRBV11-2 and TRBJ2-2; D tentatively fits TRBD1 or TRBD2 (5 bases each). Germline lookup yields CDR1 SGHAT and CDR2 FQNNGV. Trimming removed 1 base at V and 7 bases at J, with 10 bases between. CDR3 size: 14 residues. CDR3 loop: CASSLAGPIGELFF. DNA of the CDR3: TGTGCCAGCAGCTTAGCGGGACCTATCGGGGAGCTGTTTTTT.

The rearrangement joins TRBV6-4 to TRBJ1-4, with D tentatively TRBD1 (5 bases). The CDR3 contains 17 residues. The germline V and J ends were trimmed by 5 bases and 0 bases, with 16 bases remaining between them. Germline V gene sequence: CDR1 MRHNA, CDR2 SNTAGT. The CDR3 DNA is TGTGCCAGCAGTCATCCGACAAGGGACGCAACTAATGAAAAACTGTTTTTT. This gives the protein CASSHPTRDATNEKLFF.

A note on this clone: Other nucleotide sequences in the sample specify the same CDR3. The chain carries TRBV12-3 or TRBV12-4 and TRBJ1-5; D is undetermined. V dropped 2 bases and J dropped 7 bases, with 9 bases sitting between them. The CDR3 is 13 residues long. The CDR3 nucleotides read TGTGCCAGCAGTTTAACCCGTGACCAGCCCCAGCATTTT. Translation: CASSLTRDQPQHF.

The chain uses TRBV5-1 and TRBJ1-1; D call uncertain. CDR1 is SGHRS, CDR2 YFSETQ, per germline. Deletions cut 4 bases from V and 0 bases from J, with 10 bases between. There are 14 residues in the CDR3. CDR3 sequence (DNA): TGCGCCAGCAGCCCGGCTCTTATGAACACTGAAGCTTTCTTT. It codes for CASSPALMNTEAFF.

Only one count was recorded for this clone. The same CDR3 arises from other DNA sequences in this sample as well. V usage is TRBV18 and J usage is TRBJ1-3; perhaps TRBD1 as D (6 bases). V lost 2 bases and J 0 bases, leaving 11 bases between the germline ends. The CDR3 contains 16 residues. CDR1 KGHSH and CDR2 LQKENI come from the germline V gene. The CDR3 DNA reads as TGTGCCAGCTCACCAGGGACAACGTTCTCTGGAAACACCATATATTTT. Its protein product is CASSPGTTFSGNTIYF. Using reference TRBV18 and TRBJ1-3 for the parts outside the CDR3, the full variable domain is NAGVMQNPRHLVRRRGQEARLRCSPMKGHSHVYWYRQLPEEGLKFMVYLQKENIIDESGMPKERFSAEFPKEGPSILRIQQVVRGDSAAYFCASSPGTTFSGNTIYFGEGSWLTVV.

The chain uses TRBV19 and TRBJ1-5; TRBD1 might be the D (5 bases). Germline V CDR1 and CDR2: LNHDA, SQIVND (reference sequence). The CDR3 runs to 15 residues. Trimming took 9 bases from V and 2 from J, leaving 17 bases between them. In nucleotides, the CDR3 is TGTGCCAGCACCCCCCCCGAAGGGGGCAATCAGCCCCAGCATTTT. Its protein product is CASTPPEGGNQPQHF.

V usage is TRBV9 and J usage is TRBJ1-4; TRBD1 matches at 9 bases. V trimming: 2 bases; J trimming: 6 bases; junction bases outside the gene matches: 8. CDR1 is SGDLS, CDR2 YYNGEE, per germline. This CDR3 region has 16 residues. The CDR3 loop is CASSVGDRVGDEKLFF. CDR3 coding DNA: TGTGCCAGCAGCGTTGGGGACAGGGTGGGGGATGAAAAACTGTTTTTT.

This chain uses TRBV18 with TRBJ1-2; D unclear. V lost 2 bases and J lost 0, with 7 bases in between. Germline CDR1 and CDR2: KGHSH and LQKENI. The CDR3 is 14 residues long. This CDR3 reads CASSPRAANYGYTF. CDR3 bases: TGTGCCAGCTCACCAAGAGCCGCTAACTATGGCTACACCTTC.